One and the same sample provided the 2 T cell receptor beta chains below, sequenced in a study of blood T cell repertoires in COVID-19. Repertoires were generated with immunoSEQ multiplex PCR, while TCRdb's copy carries only in-frame clones and drops some. The table records some 69,000 clones, approximately 80% of them present only once. The sequenced material came from peripheral blood. These receptors came from an elderly man with active or convalescent COVID-19.

The CDR3 DNA follows: TGTGCCAGCTCACCCCGACAGGGGGATAATGAAAAACTGTTTTTT. Translation: CASSPRQGDNEKLFF. The V and J genes are TRBV18 and TRBJ1-4; 9 bases align to TRBD1. The germline CDR1 and CDR2 sequences are KGHSH and LQKENI. After removal of 3 bases from V and 4 bases from J, the junction contained 3 bases not matched to a gene. This CDR3 has 15 amino acids.

J is TRBJ1-6 and V is TRBV27; unclear D gene. CDR1 is MNHEY and CDR2 is SMNVEV in the germline V gene (reference sequence). The CDR3 loop spans 15 amino acids. V gave up 5 bases and J gave up 0 bases, with 8 bases separating them. The CDR3 protein is CASSPRSSYNSPLHF. The CDR3 DNA sequence: TGTGCCAGCAGTCCAAGGAGCTCCTATAATTCACCCCTCCACTTT.